One T cell receptor (beta chain) is described in this entry. Its antigen is still unknown. These data are taken from a study of T cells expressing NK-cell markers. Overall study results and limits: These clonotypes also led the CD3+CD56-NKG2C+ fraction in a handful of donors. The contribution of dominant NKG2C+ clonotypes to CD8+ T cells in several donors was roughly 1.0-7.0%.

No DNA is given; TCRdb re-called the 5' RACE reads and lists each CDR3 protein once. This sample's clone table lists fewer than 400,000 distinct CDR3 sequences. The CDR3 has 12 amino acids. The germline CDR1 and CDR2 sequences are LNHNV and YYDKDF (reference sequence). J is TRBJ2-5 and V is TRBV15; the D call from TCRdb, TRBD2, cannot be confirmed without DNA. Sequencing used blood T cells: a sorted CD56 or NKG2C T cell subset, CD4+ or CD8+ T cells, or bulk PBMC T cells (not recorded which). The source of this sequence is a woman aged 45-65 years in good health. The CDR3 loop reads CATSSGGETQYF.